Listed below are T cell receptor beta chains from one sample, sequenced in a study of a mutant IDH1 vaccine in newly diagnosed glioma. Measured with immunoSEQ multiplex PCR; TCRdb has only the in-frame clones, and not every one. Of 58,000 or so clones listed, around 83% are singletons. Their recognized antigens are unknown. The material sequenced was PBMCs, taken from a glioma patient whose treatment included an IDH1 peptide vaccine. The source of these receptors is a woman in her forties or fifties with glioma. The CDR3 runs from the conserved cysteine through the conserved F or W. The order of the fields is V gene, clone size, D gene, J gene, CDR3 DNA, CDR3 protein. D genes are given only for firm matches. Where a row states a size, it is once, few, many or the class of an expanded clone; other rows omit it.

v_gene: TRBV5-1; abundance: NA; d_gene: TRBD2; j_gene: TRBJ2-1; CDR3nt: TGCGCCAGCAGCGTCGGGGGGGGCCCCTACAATGAGCAGTTCTTC; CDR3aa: CASSVGGGPYNEQFF
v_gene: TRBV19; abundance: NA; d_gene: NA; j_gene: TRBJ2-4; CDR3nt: TGTGCCAGTATAGGGGGACACATTCAGTACTTC; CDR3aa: CASIGGHIQYF
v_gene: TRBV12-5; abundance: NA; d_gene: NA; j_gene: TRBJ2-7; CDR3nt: TGTGCTAGTGGTTTGAGGGGGGCTAGCTCCTACGAGCAGTACTTC; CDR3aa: CASGLRGASSYEQYF
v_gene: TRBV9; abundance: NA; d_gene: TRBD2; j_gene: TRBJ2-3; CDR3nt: TGTGCCAGCAGTACTAGCGGGGGGCTTACAGATACGCAGTATTTT; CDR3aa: CASSTSGGLTDTQYF
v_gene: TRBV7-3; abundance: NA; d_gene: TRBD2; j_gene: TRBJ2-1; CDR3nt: TGTGCCAGCAGCTTAAACCCAGCGGGGGACAATGAGCAGTTCTTC; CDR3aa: CASSLNPAGDNEQFF
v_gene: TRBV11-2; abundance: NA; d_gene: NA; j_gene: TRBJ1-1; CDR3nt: TGTGCCAGCAGCTTAGAGGGGGTAGGCACTGAAGCTTTCTTT; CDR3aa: CASSLEGVGTEAFF
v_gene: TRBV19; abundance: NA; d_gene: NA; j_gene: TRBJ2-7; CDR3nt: TGTGCCAGTAGTCCCCTCAGGGCAGGGCGCTCCTACGAGCAGTACTTC; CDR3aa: CASSPLRAGRSYEQYF
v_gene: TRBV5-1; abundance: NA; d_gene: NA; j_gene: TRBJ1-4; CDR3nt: TGCGCCAGCAGCTTGGCCTCAGGGGTAAATGAAAAACTGTTTTTT; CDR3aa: CASSLASGVNEKLFF
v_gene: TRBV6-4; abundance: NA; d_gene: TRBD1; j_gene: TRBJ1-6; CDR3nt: TGTGCCAGCAGTGACCAGGGACAGGAGAGCTCCTATAATTCACCCCTCCACTTT; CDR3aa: CASSDQGQESSYNSPLHF
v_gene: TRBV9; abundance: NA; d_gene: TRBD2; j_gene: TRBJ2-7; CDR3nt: TGTGCCAGCAGCCACGGGGGGGGCGAGGGCTCCTACGAGCAGTACTTC; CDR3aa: CASSHGGGEGSYEQYF
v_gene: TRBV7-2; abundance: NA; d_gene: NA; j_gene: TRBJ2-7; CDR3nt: TGTGCCAGCAGCTTAGCGCGGCAGAGCCTCCCCTACGAGCAGTACTTC; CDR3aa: CASSLARQSLPYEQYF
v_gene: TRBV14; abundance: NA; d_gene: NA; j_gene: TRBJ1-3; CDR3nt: TGTGCCAGCAGTCCTCTTGGTACCCCCTCTGGAAACACCATATATTTT; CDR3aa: CASSPLGTPSGNTIYF
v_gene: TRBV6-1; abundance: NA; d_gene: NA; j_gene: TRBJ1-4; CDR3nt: TGTGCCAGCAACACGGAAGCACTTCGGTTCGGAAAACTGTTTTTT; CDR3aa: CASNTEALRFGKLFF
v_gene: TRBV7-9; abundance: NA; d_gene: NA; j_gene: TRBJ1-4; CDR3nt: TGTGCCAGCAGCTTAGCGGACCCGAGAAATGAAAAACTGTTTTTT; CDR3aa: CASSLADPRNEKLFF
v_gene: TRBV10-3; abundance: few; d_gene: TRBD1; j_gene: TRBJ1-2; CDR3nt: TGTGCCATCAGTGAGCGACAGGGGGCGCTCGGCTACACCTTC; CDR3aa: CAISERQGALGYTF
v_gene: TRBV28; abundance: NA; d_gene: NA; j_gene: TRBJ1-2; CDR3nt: TGTGCCAGCAGTGAAAAACCCCACTATGGCTACACCTTC; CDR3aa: CASSEKPHYGYTF
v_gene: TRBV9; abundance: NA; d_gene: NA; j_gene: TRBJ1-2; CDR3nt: TGTGCCAGCAGCGTAGCTACAGGGAGTGGGTATGGCTACACCTTC; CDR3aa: CASSVATGSGYGYTF
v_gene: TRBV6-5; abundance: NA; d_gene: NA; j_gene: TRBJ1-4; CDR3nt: TGTGCCAGCCGGGGTGGGGGTTCTAATGAAAAACTGTTTTTT; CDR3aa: CASRGGGSNEKLFF